The clone carrying this T cell receptor beta chain has only one observation. Distinct nucleotide sequences in the sample also encode this CDR3. This sample stems from a study of shared clonotypes between healthy human individuals. Sequencing used immunoSEQ multiplex PCR; TCRdb keeps in-frame clones, though not all of them. This repertoire shows over 2 million clones, just under 95% found once; its top ten account for roughly 1%. Looked up from germline, CDR1 is PRHDT and CDR2 is FYEKMQ (reference sequence). The CDR3 covers 14 residues. The germline V and J ends were trimmed by 3 bases and 3 bases, with 9 bases remaining between them. Naive CD8 cells comprised CD45RO-negative, CCR7-positively selected cells, excluding terminally differentiated effector memory CD45RA+ cells.

Sequenced sample: naive CD8+ T cells sorted from blood. This TCR was sampled from a man younger than 35 in good health. The V gene is TRBV13, the J gene TRBJ1-5, with D tentatively TRBD1 (6 bases). The CDR3 loop reads CASSLGGPNQPQHF. The CDR3 DNA follows: TGTGCCAGCAGCTTGGGGGGCCCCAATCAGCCCCAGCATTTT.